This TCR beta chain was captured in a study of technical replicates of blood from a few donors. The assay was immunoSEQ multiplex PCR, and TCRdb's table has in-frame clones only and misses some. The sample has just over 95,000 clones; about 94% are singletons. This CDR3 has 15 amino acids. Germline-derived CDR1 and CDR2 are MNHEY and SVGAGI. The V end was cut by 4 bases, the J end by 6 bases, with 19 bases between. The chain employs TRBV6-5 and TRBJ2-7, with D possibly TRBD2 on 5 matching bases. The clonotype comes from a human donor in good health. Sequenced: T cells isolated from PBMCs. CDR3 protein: CASSSSWGDLREQYF. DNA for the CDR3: TGTGCCAGCAGTTCATCTTGGGGAGACCTCCGCGAGCAGTACTTC.